This TCR beta chain was obtained from a study of CD8+CD57+ T cells in acquired aplastic anemia. Whole-study context: CD4+ and CD8+ cells, once sorted, gave DNA averaging roughly 3.2 ug.

Many counts were recorded for this clonotype. The target antigen is unknown. The sequenced patients had an expansion of CD8+CD57+ cells seen by flow cytometry. As a group, the patients uniformly had severe acquired aplastic anemia. The V gene lost 4 bases and the J gene lost 0 bases, with 4 bases spanning the gap. The CDR3 has 12 residues. Germline values: CDR1 SEHNR, CDR2 FQNEAQ (reference sequence). Study-level points and caveats: Patients and controls had in common some 30 CD8+ CDR3 sequences.

The template used for profiling TCR beta VDJ and CDR3 was genomic DNA. TCRdb ran MiXCR on the reads and lists one entry per CDR3 protein. Among 400,000 to 600,000 distinct CDR3 sequences, approximately 33% were seen once, and the ten largest hold about 0.8%. This clonotype was sampled from a human donor with aplastic anemia. The chain has TRBV7-9 and TRBJ2-7; no clear D. The sample taken for sequencing was sorted CD4+, CD8+, or CD8+CD57+ T cells (not recorded which) from PBMCs. The CDR3 region is CASSSSSYEQYF. Written as DNA, the CDR3 is TGTGCCAGCAGCTCGAGCTCCTACGAGCAGTACTTC.